This T cell receptor (beta chain) was sequenced during a study of blood T cell repertoires in COVID-19. Whole-study context: Whether acute or convalescent, the COVID-19 samples came from the United States, Italy and Spain.

The repertoire was sequenced with immunoSEQ multiplex PCR; TCRdb's copy has only in-frame clones and lacks some. The sample has around 30,000 clones; less than 95% are singletons. CDR3 length equals 12 residues. Trimming took 5 bases from V and 6 from J, leaving 13 bases between them. Germline values: CDR1 GTSNPN, CDR2 SVGIG (reference sequence). The sample taken for sequencing was peripheral blood. The chain joins TRBV30 to TRBJ1-1; TRBD1 might be the D (6 bases). The TCR sequence derives from a man older than 75 with acute or convalescent COVID-19. CDR3 DNA sequence: TGTGCCTGGGCTACAGGGAGGGCTGAAGCTTTCTTT. Residues: CAWATGRAEAFF.